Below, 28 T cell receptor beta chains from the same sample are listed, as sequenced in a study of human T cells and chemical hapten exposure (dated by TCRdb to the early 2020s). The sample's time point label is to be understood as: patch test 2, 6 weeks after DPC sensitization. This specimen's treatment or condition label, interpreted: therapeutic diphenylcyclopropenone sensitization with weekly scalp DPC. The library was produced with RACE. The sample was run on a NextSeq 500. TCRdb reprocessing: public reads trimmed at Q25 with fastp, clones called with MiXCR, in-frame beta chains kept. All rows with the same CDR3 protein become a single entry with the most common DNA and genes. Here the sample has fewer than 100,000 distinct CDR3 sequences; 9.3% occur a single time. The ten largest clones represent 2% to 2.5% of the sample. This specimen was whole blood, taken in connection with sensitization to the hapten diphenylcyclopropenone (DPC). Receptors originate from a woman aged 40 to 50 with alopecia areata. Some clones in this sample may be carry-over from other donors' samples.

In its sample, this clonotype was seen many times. The CDR3 loop reads CASSPTSSPLHF. The CDR3 DNA reads TGTGCCAGCAGCCCCACGTCTTCACCCCTCCACTTT. V and J are TRBV3-1 and TRBJ1-6; no clear D. V shed 4 bases and J shed 9 bases, with 7 bases lying between them. CDR3 size: 12 residues. Per germline, CDR1 LGHDT and CDR2 YNNKEL (reference sequence).

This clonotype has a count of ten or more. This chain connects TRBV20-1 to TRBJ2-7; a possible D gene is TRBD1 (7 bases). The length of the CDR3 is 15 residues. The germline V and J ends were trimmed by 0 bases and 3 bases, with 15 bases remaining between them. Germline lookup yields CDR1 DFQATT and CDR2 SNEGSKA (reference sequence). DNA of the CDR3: TGCAGTGCTAGAGATCTGACAGGGAGGTACTACGAGCAGTACTTC. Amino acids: CSARDLTGRYYEQYF.

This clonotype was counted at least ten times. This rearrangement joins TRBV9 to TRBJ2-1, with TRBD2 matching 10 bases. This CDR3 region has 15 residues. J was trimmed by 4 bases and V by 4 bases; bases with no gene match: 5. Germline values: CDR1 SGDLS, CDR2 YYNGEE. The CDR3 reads CASSPSGRNYNEQFF. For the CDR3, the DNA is TGTGCCAGCAGCCCTAGCGGGAGAAATTACAATGAGCAGTTCTTC. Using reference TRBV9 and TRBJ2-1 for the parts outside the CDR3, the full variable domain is DSGVTQTPKHLITATGQRVTLRCSPRSGDLSVYWYQQSLDQGLQFLIQYYNGEERAKGNILERFSAQQFPDLHSELNLSSLELGDSALYFCASSPSGRNYNEQFFGPGTRLTVL.

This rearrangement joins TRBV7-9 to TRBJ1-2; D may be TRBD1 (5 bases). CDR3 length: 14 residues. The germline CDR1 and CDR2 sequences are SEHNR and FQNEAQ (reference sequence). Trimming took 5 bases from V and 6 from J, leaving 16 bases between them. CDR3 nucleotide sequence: TGTGCCAGCAGCGACGACTGGCAGGGAGATGGCTACACCTTC. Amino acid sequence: CASSDDWQGDGYTF.

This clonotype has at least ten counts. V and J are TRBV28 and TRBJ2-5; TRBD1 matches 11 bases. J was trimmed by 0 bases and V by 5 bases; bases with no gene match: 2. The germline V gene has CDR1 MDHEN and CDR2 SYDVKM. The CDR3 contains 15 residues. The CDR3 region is CASSGTGGYQETQYF. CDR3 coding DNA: TGTGCCAGCAGTGGGACAGGGGGGTACCAAGAGACCCAGTACTTC.

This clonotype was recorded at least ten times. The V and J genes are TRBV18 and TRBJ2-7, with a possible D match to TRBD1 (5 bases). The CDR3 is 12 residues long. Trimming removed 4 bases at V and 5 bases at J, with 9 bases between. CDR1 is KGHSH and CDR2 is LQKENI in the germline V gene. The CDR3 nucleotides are TGTGCCAGCTCACGGGCAGGGAACGAGCAGTACTTC. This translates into CASSRAGNEQYF.

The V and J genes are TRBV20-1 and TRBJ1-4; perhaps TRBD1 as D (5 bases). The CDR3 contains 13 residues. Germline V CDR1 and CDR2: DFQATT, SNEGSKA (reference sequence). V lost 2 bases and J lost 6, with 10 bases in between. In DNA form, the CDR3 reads TGCAGTGCTAGACAGGGATTGGATGAAAAACTGTTTTTT. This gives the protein CSARQGLDEKLFF.

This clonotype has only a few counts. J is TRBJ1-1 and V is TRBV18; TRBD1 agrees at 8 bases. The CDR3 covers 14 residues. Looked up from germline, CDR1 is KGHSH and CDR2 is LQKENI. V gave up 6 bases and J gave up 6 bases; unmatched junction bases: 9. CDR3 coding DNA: TGTGCCAGCTCCTTGACAGGGGCAGGGGCTGAAGCTTTCTTT. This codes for CASSLTGAGAEAFF.

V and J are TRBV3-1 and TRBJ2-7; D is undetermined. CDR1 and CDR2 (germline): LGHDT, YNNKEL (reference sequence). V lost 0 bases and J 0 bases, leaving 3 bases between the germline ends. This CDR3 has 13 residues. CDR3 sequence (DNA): TGTGCCAGCAGCCAAGAAAACTCCTACGAGCAGTACTTC. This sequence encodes CASSQENSYEQYF.

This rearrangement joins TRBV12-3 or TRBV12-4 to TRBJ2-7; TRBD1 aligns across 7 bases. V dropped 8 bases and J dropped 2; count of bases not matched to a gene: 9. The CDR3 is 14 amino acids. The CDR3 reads CASGLDRAPYEQYF. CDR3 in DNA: TGTGCCAGCGGGCTTGACAGGGCCCCCTACGAGCAGTACTTC.

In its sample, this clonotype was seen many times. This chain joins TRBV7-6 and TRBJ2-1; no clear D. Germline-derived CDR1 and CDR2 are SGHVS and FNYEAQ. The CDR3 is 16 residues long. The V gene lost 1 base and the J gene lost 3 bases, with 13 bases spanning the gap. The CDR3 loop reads CASSLVGQVIYNEQFF. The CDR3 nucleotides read TGTGCCAGCAGCTTAGTCGGTCAGGTTATCTACAATGAGCAGTTCTTC.

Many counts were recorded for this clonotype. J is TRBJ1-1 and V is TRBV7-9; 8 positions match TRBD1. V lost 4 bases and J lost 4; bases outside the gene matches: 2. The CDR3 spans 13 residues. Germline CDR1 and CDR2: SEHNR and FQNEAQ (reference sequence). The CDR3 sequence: CASSYTGGTEAFF. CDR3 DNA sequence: TGTGCCAGCAGCTACACAGGGGGCACTGAAGCTTTCTTT.

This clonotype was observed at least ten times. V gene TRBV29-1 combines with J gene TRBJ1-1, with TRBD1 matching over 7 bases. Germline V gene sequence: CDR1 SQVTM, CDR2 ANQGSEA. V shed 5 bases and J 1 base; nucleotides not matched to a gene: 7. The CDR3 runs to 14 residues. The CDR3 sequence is CSVRTGQKNTEAFF. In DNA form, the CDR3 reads TGCAGCGTTCGAACGGGACAGAAGAACACTGAAGCTTTCTTT.

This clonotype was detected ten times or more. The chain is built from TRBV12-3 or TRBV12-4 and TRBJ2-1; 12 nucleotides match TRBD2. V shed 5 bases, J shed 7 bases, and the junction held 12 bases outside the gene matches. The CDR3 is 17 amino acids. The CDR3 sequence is CASSRPTSGSRVNEQFF. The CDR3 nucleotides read TGTGCCAGCAGTCGTCCGACTAGCGGGAGCAGGGTGAATGAGCAGTTCTTC.

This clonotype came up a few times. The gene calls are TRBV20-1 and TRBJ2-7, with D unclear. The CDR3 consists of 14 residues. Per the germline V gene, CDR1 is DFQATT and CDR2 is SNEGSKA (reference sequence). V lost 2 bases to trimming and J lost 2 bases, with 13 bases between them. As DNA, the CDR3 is TGCAGTGCTAGAATCCCTGGTACTCCCTACGAGCAGTACTTC. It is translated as CSARIPGTPYEQYF.

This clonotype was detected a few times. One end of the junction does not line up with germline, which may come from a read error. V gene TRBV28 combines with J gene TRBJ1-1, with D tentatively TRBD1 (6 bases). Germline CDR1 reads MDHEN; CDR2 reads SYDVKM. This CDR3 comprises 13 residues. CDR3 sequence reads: CVSRYRVATEAFF. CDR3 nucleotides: TGTGTCAGCAGGTACAGGGTGGCGACTGAAGCTTTCTTT.

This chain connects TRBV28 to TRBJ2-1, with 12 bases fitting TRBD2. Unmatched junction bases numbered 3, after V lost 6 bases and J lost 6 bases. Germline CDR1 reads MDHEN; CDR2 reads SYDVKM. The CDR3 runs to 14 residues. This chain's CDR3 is CASRLAGGGNEQFF. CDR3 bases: TGTGCCAGCAGACTAGCGGGAGGTGGCAATGAGCAGTTCTTC.

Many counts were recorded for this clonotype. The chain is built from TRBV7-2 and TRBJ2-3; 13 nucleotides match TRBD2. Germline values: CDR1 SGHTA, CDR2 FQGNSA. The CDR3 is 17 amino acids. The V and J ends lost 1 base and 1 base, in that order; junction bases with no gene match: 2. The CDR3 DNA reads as TGTGCCAGCAGCTTAGGGGGGACTAGCGGGGGCACAGATACGCAGTATTTT. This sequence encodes CASSLGGTSGGTDTQYF.

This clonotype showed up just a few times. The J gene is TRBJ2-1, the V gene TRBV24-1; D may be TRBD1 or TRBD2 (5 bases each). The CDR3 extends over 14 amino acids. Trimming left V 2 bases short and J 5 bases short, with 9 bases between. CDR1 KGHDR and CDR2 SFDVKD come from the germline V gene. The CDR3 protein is CATSDSGANNEQFF. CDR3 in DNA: TGTGCCACCAGTGATTCCGGGGCTAACAATGAGCAGTTCTTC.

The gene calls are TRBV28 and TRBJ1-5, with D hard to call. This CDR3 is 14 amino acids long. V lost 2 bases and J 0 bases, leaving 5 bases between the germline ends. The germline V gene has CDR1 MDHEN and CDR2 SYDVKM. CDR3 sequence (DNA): TGTGCCAGCAGTTTAGAGGGTAGCAATCAGCCCCAGCATTTT. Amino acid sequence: CASSLEGSNQPQHF.

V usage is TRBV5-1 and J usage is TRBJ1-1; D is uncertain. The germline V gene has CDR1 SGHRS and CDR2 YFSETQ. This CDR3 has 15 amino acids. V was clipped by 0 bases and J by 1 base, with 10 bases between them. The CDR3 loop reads CASSLGWRENTEAFF. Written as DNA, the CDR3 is TGCGCCAGCAGCTTGGGGTGGCGGGAGAACACTGAAGCTTTCTTT.

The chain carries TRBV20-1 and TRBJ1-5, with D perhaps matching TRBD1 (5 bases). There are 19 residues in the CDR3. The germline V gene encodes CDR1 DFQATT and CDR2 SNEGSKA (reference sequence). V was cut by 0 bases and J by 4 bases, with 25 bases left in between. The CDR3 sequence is CSARDSVLTGGTKNQPQHF. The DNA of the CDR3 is TGCAGTGCTAGAGATTCTGTTCTAACAGGAGGTACGAAGAATCAGCCCCAGCATTTT.

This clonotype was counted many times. The CDR3 spells CASSLRRWREGSNEQFF. The CDR3, as DNA: TGCGCCAGCAGCCTTCGACGGTGGCGGGAGGGTTCCAATGAGCAGTTCTTC. The chain carries TRBV4-3 and TRBJ2-1; TRBD2 aligns across 9 bases. This CDR3 region has 17 residues. V was clipped by 4 bases and J by 6 bases; unmatched bases: 13. The germline CDR1 and CDR2 sequences are LGHNA and YSLEER.

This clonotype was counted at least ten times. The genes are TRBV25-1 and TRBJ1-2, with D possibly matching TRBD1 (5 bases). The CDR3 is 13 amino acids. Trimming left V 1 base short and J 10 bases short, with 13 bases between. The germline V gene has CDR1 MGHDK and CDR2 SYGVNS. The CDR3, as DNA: TGTGCCAGCAGTGAATGGAGGGGCCCAGTCTACACCTTC. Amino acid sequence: CASSEWRGPVYTF.

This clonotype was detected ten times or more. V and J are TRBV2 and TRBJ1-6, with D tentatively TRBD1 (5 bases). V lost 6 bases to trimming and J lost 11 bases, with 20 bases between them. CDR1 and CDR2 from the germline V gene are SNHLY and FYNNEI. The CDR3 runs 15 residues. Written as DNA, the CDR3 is TGTGCCAGCAGCCGCGAGGGGTCAACCGTCGCACCCCTCCACTTT. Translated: CASSREGSTVAPLHF.

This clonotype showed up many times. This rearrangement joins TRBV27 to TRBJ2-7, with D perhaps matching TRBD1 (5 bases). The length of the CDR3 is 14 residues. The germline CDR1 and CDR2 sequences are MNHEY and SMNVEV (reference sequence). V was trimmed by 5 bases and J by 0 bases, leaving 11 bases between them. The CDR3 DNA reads TGTGCCAGCAGTAGGGCAGGGAACTCCTACGAGCAGTACTTC. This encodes CASSRAGNSYEQYF.

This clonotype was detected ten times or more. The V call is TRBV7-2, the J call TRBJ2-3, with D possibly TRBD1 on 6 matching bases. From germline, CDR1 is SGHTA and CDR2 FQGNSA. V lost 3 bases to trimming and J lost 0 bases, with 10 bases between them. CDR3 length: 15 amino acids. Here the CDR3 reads CASSLAGASTDTQYF. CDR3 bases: TGTGCCAGCAGCTTGGCAGGGGCAAGCACAGATACGCAGTATTTT. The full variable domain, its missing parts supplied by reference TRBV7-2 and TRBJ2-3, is GAGVSQSPSNKVTEKGKDVELRCDPISGHTALYWYRQSLGQGLEFLIYFQGNSAPDKSGLPSDRFSAERTGGSVSTLTIQRTQQEDSAVYLCASSLAGASTDTQYFGPGTRLTVL.

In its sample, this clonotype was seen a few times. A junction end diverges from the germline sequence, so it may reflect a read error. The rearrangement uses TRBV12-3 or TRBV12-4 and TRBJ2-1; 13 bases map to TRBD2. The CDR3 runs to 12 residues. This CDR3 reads CASSPWTSGGNF. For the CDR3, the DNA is TGTGCCAGCAGTCCCTGGACTAGCGGGGGAAACTTC.